This entry describes one T cell receptor (beta chain). The target antigen is unknown. An amount of RNA that ranged from roughly 0.45 to 1 ug was reverse transcribed with random hexamers. Using its own MiXCR run on the immunoSEQ multiplex PCR reads, TCRdb lists one record per CDR3 protein. The sample lists about 190,000 distinct CDR3 sequences, 95% occurring once. The data belong to a study of CD8 T cells in Susac syndrome. Study context: The sequenced Susac syndrome patients comprised six with active disease and fewer than ten in remission. Study-wide findings and caveats: The total CD8+ repertoires contained roughly 17 Susac-specific public clones, and the CD8+ TEMRA repertoires contained about 5.

TEMRA cells were FACS-enriched, while CD8+ and CD4+ T cells were negatively isolated. Per the germline V gene, CDR1 is DFQATT and CDR2 is SNEGSKA (reference sequence). This CDR3 is 15 amino acids long. The V gene end was trimmed by 6 bases and the J gene end by 1 base; junction bases not matched to a gene: 10. Material: CD8+ T cells from PBMCs. The rearrangement joins TRBV20-1 to TRBJ1-1; the match to TRBD1 covers 8 bases. The source of this sequence is a human donor with Susac syndrome. DNA for the CDR3: TGCAGTGCAGACTCAGGGGGCGAATGGAACACTGAAGCTTTCTTT. Translating gives CSADSGGEWNTEAFF.